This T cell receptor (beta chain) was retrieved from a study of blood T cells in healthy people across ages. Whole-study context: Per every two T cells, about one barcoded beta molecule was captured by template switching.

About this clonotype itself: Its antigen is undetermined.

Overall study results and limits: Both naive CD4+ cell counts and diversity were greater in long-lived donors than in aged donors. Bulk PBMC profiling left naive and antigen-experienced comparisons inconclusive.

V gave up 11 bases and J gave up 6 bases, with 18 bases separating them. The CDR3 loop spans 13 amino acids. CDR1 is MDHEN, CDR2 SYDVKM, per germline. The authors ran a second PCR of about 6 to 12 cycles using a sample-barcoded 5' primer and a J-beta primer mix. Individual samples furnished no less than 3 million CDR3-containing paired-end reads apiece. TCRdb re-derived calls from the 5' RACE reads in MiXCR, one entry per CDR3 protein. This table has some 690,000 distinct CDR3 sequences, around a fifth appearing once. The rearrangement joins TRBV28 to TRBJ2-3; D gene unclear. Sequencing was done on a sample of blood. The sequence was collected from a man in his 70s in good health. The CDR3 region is CAGYPGPLDTQYF. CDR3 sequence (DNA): TGTGCCGGATACCCGGGCCCCTTGGATACGCAGTATTTT.